Included here is one T cell receptor (beta chain) sequence, with context. Its specificity is unknown. This specimen comes from a study of graft-versus-host responses after intestinal transplantation. Profiling relied on immunoSEQ multiplex PCR, and the TCRdb table lists in-frame clones only, not all of them. The sample carries some 120,000 clones, 90% recorded once. The TCR comes from a human donor who received an intestinal transplant. The sample consisted of unstimulated CD4+ T cells sorted from spleen or lymph node cells, taken before intestinal transplant.

CDR3 coding DNA: TGTGCCAGCAGCCAACAGGGGACATCTGGAAACACCATATATTTT. Translating it yields CASSQQGTSGNTIYF. V gene TRBV14 combines with J gene TRBJ1-3, with D possibly matching TRBD1 (6 bases). CDR3 length: 15 residues. Between the trimmed V and J ends, which lost 2 bases and 1 base, there was a span of 9 bases. Germline values: CDR1 SGHDN, CDR2 FVKESK.